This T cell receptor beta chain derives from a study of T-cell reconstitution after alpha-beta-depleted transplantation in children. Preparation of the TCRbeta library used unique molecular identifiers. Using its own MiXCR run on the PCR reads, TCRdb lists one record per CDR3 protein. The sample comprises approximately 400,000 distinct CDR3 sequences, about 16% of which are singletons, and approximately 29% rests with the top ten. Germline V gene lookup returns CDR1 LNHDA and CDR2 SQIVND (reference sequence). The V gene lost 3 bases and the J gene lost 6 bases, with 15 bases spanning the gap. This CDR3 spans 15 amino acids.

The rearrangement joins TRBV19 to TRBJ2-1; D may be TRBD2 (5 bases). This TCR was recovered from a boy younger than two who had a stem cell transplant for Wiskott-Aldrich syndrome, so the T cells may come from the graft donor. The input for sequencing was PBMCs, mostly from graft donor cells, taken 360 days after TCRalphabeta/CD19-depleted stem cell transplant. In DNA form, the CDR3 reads TGTGCCAGTAGTATGGTGACGGGGAATTCCAATGAGCAGTTCTTC. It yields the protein CASSMVTGNSNEQFF.